This T cell receptor (beta chain) was sequenced for a study of cytomegalovirus exposure and HLA in healthy donors. The ends lost 4 bases at V and 10 bases at J; junction bases unmatched: 9. CDR1 is MNHEY and CDR2 is SMNVEV in the germline V gene (reference sequence). This CDR3 region has 13 residues. The primer mix had 60 Vbeta and 13 Jbeta primers. Data came from immunoSEQ multiplex PCR; TCRdb stores just in-frame clones and leaves some out. The sample includes roughly 200,000 clones, 75% to 85% of them seen just once. The rearrangement joins TRBV27 to TRBJ1-1, with TRBD1 identical over 7 bases. The receptor's source is a woman aged 50 to 60 in good health and CMV-seronegative. Sequences were obtained from PBMCs. The CDR3 region is CASSSTNRGAAFF. CDR3 sequence (DNA): TGTGCCAGCAGTTCAACCAACAGGGGCGCAGCTTTCTTT.